The clone carrying this T cell receptor beta chain came up a few times. The antigen remains undetermined. The entry originates in a study of human T cells and chemical hapten exposure. Study-wide results and limits: Expanded TCRs produced significantly more large CDR3 similarity clusters than controls did. No shift was seen in TCRs above 1 in 1000 frequency with DPC sensitization.

TCRdb passed the RACE reads through MiXCR, listing each CDR3 protein once. The sample holds 380,000 or so distinct CDR3 sequences, about 4.4% seen once. V lost 5 bases, J lost 2 bases, and 8 bases stayed unmatched. The CDR3 consists of 15 residues. Germline V gene lookup returns CDR1 SEHNR and CDR2 FQNEAQ (reference sequence). As to time point: patch test 1, 2 weeks after DPC sensitization. The sample's treatment: therapeutic diphenylcyclopropenone sensitization with weekly scalp DPC. Unseparated into fractions, whole blood served as the source from which total RNA was extracted. This sequence was found in a woman aged 50 to 60 with alopecia areata. Some clones in this sample may be carry-over from other donors' samples. V and J are TRBV7-9 and TRBJ1-1; the match to TRBD1 covers 7 bases. The material was whole blood, obtained in connection with sensitization to the hapten diphenylcyclopropenone (DPC). The CDR3 DNA reads as TGTGCCAGCAGCCCCGGACAGGCCATCAACACTGAAGCTTTCTTT. Encoded protein: CASSPGQAINTEAFF.